This TCR beta chain derives from a study of T cells in women clearing cervical HPV infection. The CDR3 extends over 14 amino acids. Germline lookup yields CDR1 SNHLY and CDR2 FYNNEI. V lost 5 bases and J lost 1; bases outside the gene matches: 3. Overall study results and limits: It is unknown whether associations predate infection; no effector/memory or HPV-specific sorting. Controls had more TRBV6-7 (0.16%) than cases (approximately 0.11%).

In the case of this clone: What it binds is not known. Read data end 3 residues before the CDR3 end; the end is taken from the germline J gene.

TCRdb's copy holds only in-frame clones and misses some; the assay was immunoSEQ multiplex PCR. The listing contains nearly 35,000 clones. MY09/MY11 PCR detected cervical HPV DNA; dot-blot assigned genotypes. Material: blood buffy coat. The rearrangement links TRBV2 to TRBJ2-5; 8 bases fit TRBD2. This receptor was taken from a woman between 18 and 69 years old with a cervical HPV16 infection that either progressed to CIN3+ or cleared (not recorded which). The CDR3 reads CASSRTSRQETQYF. Incomplete CDR3 DNA: TGTGCCAGCAGTAGGACTAGCCGCCAAGAGACC.